These T cell receptor beta chains were read from a single sample in a study of cytomegalovirus exposure and HLA in healthy donors. The data were produced by immunoSEQ multiplex PCR, yet TCRdb's version contains in-frame clones alone and is incomplete. This table holds around 190,000 clones, approximately 80% found once. The sequencing input was PBMCs. The receptors here all came from a woman in her 30s in good health and CMV-seronegative. Each CDR3 is given with its conserved first and last residue. The D gene is left open where the match is weak. Clone size is given for some rows only: seen once, a few or many times, or a class if the clone is expanded.

CDR3 length: 15
J gene: TRBJ2-3
clone size: NA
D gene: NA
V gene: TRBV9
CDR3 DNA: TGTGCCAGCAGCTCCCGGGACTCGTGGCGGGATACGCAGTATTTT
CDR3 protein: CASSSRDSWRDTQYF

CDR3 length: 14
J gene: TRBJ1-4
clone size: NA
D gene: TRBD1
V gene: TRBV28
CDR3 DNA: TGTGCCAGCAGTTGGGGGCAGGGGGATGAAAAACTGTTTTTT
CDR3 protein: CASSWGQGDEKLFF

CDR3 length: 16
J gene: TRBJ2-5
clone size: NA
D gene: TRBD1
V gene: TRBV7-9
CDR3 DNA: TGTGCCAGCAGCCACTTATATAGGGGGCATCAAGAGACCCAGTACTTC
CDR3 protein: CASSHLYRGHQETQYF

CDR3 length: 12
J gene: TRBJ2-5
clone size: NA
D gene: NA
V gene: TRBV5-6
CDR3 DNA: TGTGCCAACTCCCGACTCGTGGAGACCCAGTACTTC
CDR3 protein: CANSRLVETQYF

CDR3 length: 13
J gene: TRBJ1-1
clone size: NA
D gene: NA
V gene: TRBV18
CDR3 DNA: TGTGCCAGCTCATCCAACCAGGGGTCCAAAGCTTTCTTT
CDR3 protein: CASSSNQGSKAFF

CDR3 length: 15
J gene: TRBJ2-2
clone size: NA
D gene: NA
V gene: TRBV5-4
CDR3 DNA: TGTGCCAGCAGCGGGGGCGGTACGAACACCGGGGAGCTGTTTTTT
CDR3 protein: CASSGGGTNTGELFF

CDR3 length: 15
J gene: TRBJ2-5
clone size: NA
D gene: TRBD1
V gene: TRBV5-4
CDR3 DNA: TGTGCCAGCAGTAGGGGACAGTCGATTGCAGAGACCCAGTACTTC
CDR3 protein: CASSRGQSIAETQYF

CDR3 length: 14
J gene: TRBJ2-1
clone size: NA
D gene: NA
V gene: TRBV4-2
CDR3 DNA: TGTGCCAGCAGCCAAGATCGAGGCTACAATGAGCAGTTCTTC
CDR3 protein: CASSQDRGYNEQFF

CDR3 length: 13
J gene: TRBJ2-1
clone size: NA
D gene: NA
V gene: TRBV29-1
CDR3 DNA: TGCAGCGTTGGCAGGGATCCCTACAATGAGCAGTTCTTC
CDR3 protein: CSVGRDPYNEQFF

CDR3 length: 12
J gene: TRBJ2-5
clone size: once
D gene: TRBD1
V gene: TRBV29-1
CDR3 DNA: TGCAGCCATGGGACAGTCCAAGAGACCCAGTACTTC
CDR3 protein: CSHGTVQETQYF

CDR3 length: 14
J gene: TRBJ2-7
clone size: NA
D gene: NA
V gene: TRBV21-1
CDR3 DNA: TGTGCCAGCAGCACGCGGGACAGGGAAGACGAGCAGTACTTC
CDR3 protein: CASSTRDREDEQYF

CDR3 length: 14
J gene: TRBJ2-7
clone size: NA
D gene: TRBD1
V gene: TRBV6-6
CDR3 DNA: TGTGCCAGCAGTACGACAGGGGGCTCCTACGAGCAGTACTTC
CDR3 protein: CASSTTGGSYEQYF

CDR3 length: 16
J gene: TRBJ2-7
clone size: NA
D gene: NA
V gene: TRBV7-8
CDR3 DNA: TGTGCCAGCAGCCTTTTCAGTCACATAAGCTCCTACGAGCAGTACTTC
CDR3 protein: CASSLFSHISSYEQYF

CDR3 length: 15
J gene: TRBJ2-2
clone size: NA
D gene: NA
V gene: TRBV27
CDR3 DNA: TGTGCCACCCTGATTAGCCGTGGGGGGACCGGGGAGCTGTTTTTT
CDR3 protein: CATLISRGGTGELFF

CDR3 length: 14
J gene: TRBJ2-1
clone size: NA
D gene: TRBD1
V gene: TRBV29-1
CDR3 DNA: TGCAGCGTACAGGGACAGGGAGAGGTGGGTGAGCAGTTCTTC
CDR3 protein: CSVQGQGEVGEQFF

CDR3 length: 14
J gene: TRBJ2-7
clone size: NA
D gene: TRBD1
V gene: TRBV7-9
CDR3 DNA: TGTTCCAGCAGCTTCTGGGACAGGGCGTTCGAGCAGTACTTC
CDR3 protein: CSSSFWDRAFEQYF

CDR3 length: 14
J gene: TRBJ1-2
clone size: NA
D gene: NA
V gene: TRBV19
CDR3 DNA: TGTGCCAGTAGTATAGGAACGACACTTTATGGCTACACCTTC
CDR3 protein: CASSIGTTLYGYTF

CDR3 length: 16
J gene: TRBJ1-4
clone size: NA
D gene: NA
V gene: TRBV6-6
CDR3 DNA: TGTGCCAGCAGTTCCACTCACGACACCGAGCATGAAAAACTGTTTTTT
CDR3 protein: CASSSTHDTEHEKLFF

CDR3 length: 15
J gene: TRBJ1-4
clone size: NA
D gene: NA
V gene: TRBV6-5
CDR3 DNA: TGTGCCAGCAGATCAACTTTATCAACTAATGAAAAACTGTTTTTT
CDR3 protein: CASRSTLSTNEKLFF

CDR3 length: 18
J gene: TRBJ2-1
clone size: once
D gene: NA
V gene: TRBV4-1
CDR3 DNA: TGCGCCAGCAGCCAAGAATGGGACAGAGGAGGGACATACAATGAGCAGTTCTTC
CDR3 protein: CASSQEWDRGGTYNEQFF

CDR3 length: 15
J gene: TRBJ1-5
clone size: NA
D gene: TRBD1
V gene: TRBV6-6
CDR3 DNA: TGTGCCAGCAGTTACCTGGGACAGGGAGTTGAGCCCCAGCATTTT
CDR3 protein: CASSYLGQGVEPQHF

CDR3 length: 14
J gene: TRBJ2-3
clone size: NA
D gene: NA
V gene: TRBV4-1
CDR3 DNA: TGCGCCAGCAGCCAAGCCCCAGGCTTAGGTACGCAGTATTTT
CDR3 protein: CASSQAPGLGTQYF

CDR3 length: 15
J gene: TRBJ2-2
clone size: NA
D gene: NA
V gene: TRBV7-9
CDR3 DNA: TGTGCCAGCAGCTCCGGTACGCCGGGGTACGGGGAGCTGTTTTTT
CDR3 protein: CASSSGTPGYGELFF

CDR3 length: 14
J gene: TRBJ1-2
clone size: NA
D gene: TRBD1
V gene: TRBV7-3
CDR3 DNA: TGTGCCAGCAGCCCGGGACAGGCAAACTATGGCTACACCTTC
CDR3 protein: CASSPGQANYGYTF

CDR3 length: 17
J gene: TRBJ2-1
clone size: NA
D gene: TRBD1
V gene: TRBV10-3
CDR3 DNA: TGTGCCATCAGTTACCTCTCCGGGACAGGGGCTTACAATGAGCAGTTCTTC
CDR3 protein: CAISYLSGTGAYNEQFF

CDR3 length: 12
J gene: TRBJ1-6
clone size: NA
D gene: NA
V gene: TRBV5-8
CDR3 DNA: TGTGCCAGCAGCCCTGGTGGACACTCACTCCACTTT
CDR3 protein: CASSPGGHSLHF

CDR3 length: 16
J gene: TRBJ2-7
clone size: NA
D gene: TRBD2
V gene: TRBV27
CDR3 DNA: TGTGCCAGCAGAGGCCGAAGGACTAGCGGAAACTACGAGCAGTACTTC
CDR3 protein: CASRGRRTSGNYEQYF

CDR3 length: 14
J gene: TRBJ2-1
clone size: NA
D gene: NA
V gene: TRBV19
CDR3 DNA: TGTGCCAGTAGTAAACGACATCGTCGAAATGAGCAGTTCTTC
CDR3 protein: CASSKRHRRNEQFF

CDR3 length: 15
J gene: TRBJ2-2
clone size: NA
D gene: NA
V gene: TRBV28
CDR3 DNA: TGTGCCAGCAGCCAGACCCCAGACAGGACCGGGGAGCTGTTTTTT
CDR3 protein: CASSQTPDRTGELFF